This T cell receptor beta chain was documented in a study of blood T cell repertoires in COVID-19. At the level of the study: Spain, Italy and the United States supplied samples that represented acute and convalescent COVID-19. T cells, B-cell-depleted T cells, or PBMCs supplied cDNA or gDNA.

In the original workflow: Using reference gene primer amplification, nucleated cell counts were estimated. TCRdb's copy holds only in-frame clones and misses some; the assay was immunoSEQ multiplex PCR. That table furnishes V, J and clone size, whereas the DNA furnished D and trimming. The sample contains about 30,000 clones, 70% to 90% of which appear only once. Germline-derived CDR1 and CDR2 are GTSNPN and SVGIG (reference sequence). CDR3 length: 12 amino acids. Trimming stripped 5 bases from V and 0 bases from J, with 7 bases between. This sequence was found in a human donor in a cohort sampled during active COVID-19. Sequenced input: peripheral blood. The rearrangement joins TRBV30 to TRBJ1-2, with no clear D. This CDR3 reads CAWGSPNYGYTF. The CDR3 DNA reads as TGTGCCTGGGGCAGTCCTAACTATGGCTACACCTTC.